This TCR beta chain appears in the sequencing data of a study of beta chain features in type 1 diabetes. General study points: Insertion counts at VDJ junctions were lower in type 1 diabetes patients, who also showed more deletions there. There was a possibility that cDNA sequencing over-represented cells with high TCR expression. Across all four CD4+ subsets, people with type 1 diabetes showed modestly shorter TCRB CDR3s.

This clone was detected many times. As yet, its antigen is unknown. This CDR3 has 14 residues. Deletions cut 5 bases from V and 0 bases from J, with 10 bases between. CDR1 SEHNR and CDR2 FQNEAQ come from the germline V gene (reference sequence). What was sequenced were expressed TCRB transcripts, since all of the isolated RNA had been reverse transcribed. Using immunoSEQ multiplex PCR, the repertoire was profiled, and TCRdb retains in-frame clones only, with some absent. The table has 240,000 or so clones, about 26% seen once. Material for sequencing was central memory CD4+ T cells from blood. The receptor comes from a man aged 30 to 39 in good health. The chain links TRBV7-9 to TRBJ1-1; the D is unclear. The CDR3 spells CASSQTRMNTEAFF. DNA of the CDR3: TGTGCCAGCAGCCAAACCCGAATGAACACTGAAGCTTTCTTT.